This TCR beta chain was recovered during a study of molecular identifiers for immune sequencing clone quantification. About the study: RNA from 20,000 or 100,000 naive CD8 cells was split five ways in replicates, with four sequenced. Notes on the study in general: Over 98% of effector molecules, but under 1% in naive cells, were held by clones with more than 20 RNA copies.

This clonotype was counted ten times or more. Its antigen is currently unknown. CDR1 DFQATT and CDR2 SNEGSKA come from the germline V gene (reference sequence). The CDR3 sequence is 11 residues long. V was trimmed by 5 bases and J by 3 bases, leaving 5 bases between them. Naive CD8 T cell sorting was performed on the CD8+CD4-CCR7+CD45RA+ phenotype. Both previously described methods and listed TCR primers were employed to make bulk TCR libraries. TCRdb reprocessed the PCR reads via MiXCR and lists one record per CDR3 protein. The sample yields a few hundred thousand distinct CDR3 sequences, roughly 24% seen once.

The V gene is TRBV20-1, the J gene TRBJ1-3; D is unclear. Sequencing was performed on naive CD8+ T cells from blood, with Jurkat cell RNA spiked in. The subset was: FACS-sorted CD8+CD4-CCR7+CD45RA+ naive T cells. The clonotype comes from a human donor in good health. Some libraries in this study had Jurkat cell RNA spiked in. CDR3 nucleotide sequence: TGCAGTGCTCCGAGTGGAAACACCATATATTTT. It yields the protein CSAPSGNTIYF.